The next 24 T cell receptor beta chains were all read from a single sample in a study of beta chain features in type 1 diabetes. cDNA synthesis used the whole RNA isolate, giving expressed TCRB sequences. Libraries were prepared by immunoSEQ multiplex PCR; TCRdb keeps only in-frame clonotypes and omits some of them. Of roughly 370,000 clones in the sample, approximately 15% were seen once. What was sequenced was naive CD4+ T cells from blood. Receptors were obtained from a man between 25 and 39 years old in good health.

The rearrangement joins TRBV2 to TRBJ2-1; 8 nucleotides align to TRBD2. The J segment lost 7 bases and the V segment lost 11 bases, leaving 10 bases of the junction unmatched. The CDR3 spans 13 residues. Germline V gene lookup returns CDR1 SNHLY and CDR2 FYNNEI. The CDR3 DNA reads as TGTGCCGCCTCTAGCGGGTTACAGAATGAGCAGTTCTTC. Amino acids: CAASSGLQNEQFF.

The sample holds a few counts of this clone. The chain uses TRBV7-6 and TRBJ2-5; D unresolved. Germline assignment: CDR1 SGHVS and CDR2 FNYEAQ. The CDR3 is 10 amino acids. Trimming took 4 bases from V and 4 from J, leaving 1 base between them. The CDR3 nucleotides are TGTGCCAGCAGCTCAGAGACCCAGTACTTC. This sequence encodes CASSSETQYF.

To note about this clone: Other DNA sequences in this sample translate to the same CDR3. This sequence joins TRBV29-1 and TRBJ2-3, with D uncertain. Trimming removed 3 bases at V and 3 bases at J, with 7 bases between. Per germline, CDR1 SQVTM and CDR2 ANQGSEA. This CDR3 comprises 12 residues. The CDR3 spells CSVDRSTDTQYF. The CDR3 coding sequence is TGCAGCGTTGACAGGTCAACAGATACGCAGTATTTT.

This clone has a handful of counts. V usage is TRBV29-1 and J usage is TRBJ2-7, with D perhaps matching TRBD1 (6 bases). Trimming took off 5 bases at V and 3 bases at J, with 11 bases between the two ends. Germline V gene data show CDR1 as SQVTM and CDR2 as ANQGSEA. The CDR3 length is 12 residues. CDR3 in DNA: TGCAGCGTTCAGGACAGCATCTACGAGCAGTACGTC. Protein sequence: CSVQDSIYEQYV.

This clone was observed a handful of times. The chain has TRBV7-9 and TRBJ2-1; D remains ambiguous. The CDR3 spans 13 residues. The V gene lost 3 bases and the J gene lost 3 bases, with 6 bases spanning the gap. Per the germline V gene, CDR1 is SEHNR and CDR2 is FQNEAQ (reference sequence). CDR3: CASSLDLYNEQFF. The CDR3 nucleotides read TGTGCCAGCAGCTTGGACCTCTACAATGAGCAGTTCTTC.

The V and J genes are TRBV5-1 and TRBJ2-3, with 10 bases aligning to TRBD2. The germline gives CDR1 SGHRS, CDR2 YFSETQ. J gave up 5 bases and V 3 bases, and 3 bases lay outside the gene matches. This CDR3 comprises 14 residues. The CDR3, as DNA: TGCGCCAGCAGCTGGGCTAGCGGGAGAGATACGCAGTATTTT. It is translated as CASSWASGRDTQYF.

The chain carries TRBV9 and TRBJ2-2; perhaps TRBD1 as D (6 bases). Trimming pared 3 bases from V and 6 bases from J, leaving 21 bases between. The CDR3 totals 17 residues. Looked up from germline, CDR1 is SGDLS and CDR2 is YYNGEE. The CDR3 region is CASSEQRTALSSGELFF. DNA of the CDR3: TGTGCCAGCAGCGAGCAGAGGACAGCCCTCTCCTCCGGGGAGCTGTTTTTT.

A note on this clone: The same CDR3 can be traced to other DNA sequences in this sample. The rearrangement uses TRBV7-9 and TRBJ2-5; D is ambiguous. V gave up 4 bases and J gave up 4 bases, with 4 bases separating them. The CDR3 extends over 11 amino acids. Germline assignment: CDR1 SEHNR and CDR2 FQNEAQ (reference sequence). The CDR3 protein is CASSSGETQYF. CDR3 sequence (DNA): TGTGCCAGCAGCTCCGGAGAGACCCAGTACTTC.

The table lists this clone with a few counts. The V call is TRBV6-1, the J call TRBJ1-4; 8 bases agree with TRBD1. V shed 2 bases and J 8 bases; nucleotides not matched to a gene: 7. From germline, CDR1 is MNHNS and CDR2 SASEGT. There are 15 residues in the CDR3. CDR3 DNA sequence: TGTGCCAGCAGTGAACGATTGGACAGGGACGAAAAACTGTTTTTT. The encoded protein is CASSERLDRDEKLFF.

CDR3 amino acids: CASIPPTGVRGYTF. The DNA for the CDR3 is TGTGCCAGCATTCCCCCCACGGGGGTGAGGGGCTACACCTTC. The chain links TRBV7-9 to TRBJ1-2; the D gene is possibly TRBD1 (5 bases). Trimming removed 7 bases from V and 8 bases from J, with 20 bases in between. This CDR3 spans 14 amino acids. Per germline, CDR1 SEHNR and CDR2 FQNEAQ (reference sequence).

This clone was observed a handful of times. The chain is built from TRBV7-9 and TRBJ2-6, with D tentatively TRBD2 (6 bases). Looked up from germline, CDR1 is SEHNR and CDR2 is FQNEAQ (reference sequence). CDR3 length equals 17 residues. V shed 5 bases and J shed 0 bases, with 14 bases lying between them. The CDR3 loop reads CASSPGTGTSGANVLTF. The CDR3 coding sequence is TGTGCCAGCAGCCCGGGGACTGGTACCTCTGGGGCCAACGTCCTGACTTTC.

This clone has just a few counts. This chain links TRBV5-1 with TRBJ1-1; 8 bases map to TRBD1. J was trimmed by 1 base and V by 4 bases; bases with no gene match: 3. Germline values: CDR1 SGHRS, CDR2 YFSETQ. There are 14 residues in the CDR3. CDR3 protein: CASSGGQGNTEAFF. The CDR3 DNA reads as TGCGCCAGCAGCGGCGGACAGGGGAACACTGAAGCTTTCTTT.

V usage is TRBV6-6 and J usage is TRBJ2-4; D unresolved. CDR1 is MNHNY, CDR2 SVGAGI, per germline (reference sequence). The CDR3 consists of 15 residues. V gave up 5 bases and J gave up 0 bases, with 11 bases separating them. CDR3 coding DNA: TGTGCCAGCAGTCAATCTGGGTCAGCCAAAAACATTCAGTACTTC. This encodes CASSQSGSAKNIQYF.

This chain connects TRBV18 to TRBJ2-3, with D possibly being TRBD2 (6 bases). Deletions cut 2 bases from V and 0 bases from J, with 12 bases between. The CDR3 has 16 residues. Germline values: CDR1 KGHSH, CDR2 LQKENI. CDR3 nucleotides: TGTGCCAGCTCACCAGGGGGGTCTTCTAGCACAGATACGCAGTATTTT. It encodes CASSPGGSSSTDTQYF.

The chain carries TRBV4-1 and TRBJ2-7; 7 nucleotides line up with TRBD2. With 1 base clipped from V and 4 bases from J, the junction kept 7 bases outside the gene matches. CDR1 MGHRA and CDR2 YSYEKL come from the germline V gene. CDR3 length: 15 residues. The CDR3 sequence: CASSQVGGSVYEQYF. The CDR3 DNA reads TGCGCCAGCAGCCAAGTGGGGGGGAGCGTGTACGAGCAGTACTTC.

This clone was counted between two and nine times. Other nucleotide sequences in the sample specify the same CDR3. This chain uses TRBV29-1 with TRBJ1-5, with D unclear. The CDR3 length is 11 residues. Germline loops: CDR1 SQVTM, CDR2 ANQGSEA. V was trimmed by 7 bases and J by 4 bases, leaving 8 bases between them. In nucleotides, the CDR3 is TGCAGCGGGGAAGGTAATCAGCCCCAGCATTTT. Its translation: CSGEGNQPQHF.

This clone was seen only a few times. V gene TRBV10-3 combines with J gene TRBJ1-6, with 9 bases fitting TRBD1. The germline CDR1 and CDR2 sequences are ENHRY and SYGVKD. This CDR3 comprises 13 residues. V dropped 7 bases and J dropped 9; count of bases not matched to a gene: 4. The CDR3 DNA reads as TGTGCCATCACCGGGACAGGGTCTTCACCCCTCCACTTT. Its protein is CAITGTGSSPLHF.

This clone was counted between two and nine times. V usage is TRBV5-1 and J usage is TRBJ2-5; 10 bases map to TRBD2. The germline V gene encodes CDR1 SGHRS and CDR2 YFSETQ. The CDR3 extends over 14 amino acids. The ends lost 6 bases at V and 3 bases at J; junction bases unmatched: 5. The CDR3 is CASTLSGREETQYF. CDR3 nucleotide sequence: TGCGCCAGCACTCTCAGCGGGAGGGAAGAGACCCAGTACTTC.

This clone was picked up a small number of times. This chain connects TRBV7-9 to TRBJ1-2; no reliable D call. Trimming shortened V by 3 bases and J by 1 base, and 9 bases separated the two germline ends. The CDR3 covers 14 residues. Germline V CDR1 and CDR2: SEHNR, FQNEAQ (reference sequence). Here the CDR3 reads CASSFAGDNYGYTF. Written as DNA, the CDR3 is TGTGCCAGCAGCTTCGCCGGAGATAACTATGGCTACACCTTC.

CDR3 sequence (DNA): TGTGCCTGGAGTGTACGGACCCGCGGGGAGCTGTTTTTT. The encoded protein is CAWSVRTRGELFF. The chain links TRBV30 to TRBJ2-2; D uncertain. Trimming took 0 bases from V and 7 from J, leaving 9 bases between them. The CDR3 length is 13 residues. Per the germline V gene, CDR1 is GTSNPN and CDR2 is SVGIG (reference sequence).

This chain links TRBV18 with TRBJ2-1; 9 bases fit TRBD2. After removal of 8 bases from V and 15 bases from J, the junction contained 11 bases not matched to a gene. The CDR3 contains 12 residues. Germline CDR1 reads KGHSH; CDR2 reads LQKENI. CDR3 nucleotide sequence: TGTGCCAGCGACACAATGGGACTAGCCCCGTTCTTC. This sequence encodes CASDTMGLAPFF.

This clone was detected a few times. The chain is built from TRBV27 and TRBJ2-1; 10 bases agree with TRBD1. Germline V gene sequence: CDR1 MNHEY, CDR2 SMNVEV (reference sequence). CDR3 size: 15 residues. J was trimmed by 9 bases and V by 7 bases; bases with no gene match: 12. The CDR3 reads CASNLYRQGAGEQFF. The CDR3 bases are TGTGCCAGCAACCTTTACCGACAGGGGGCGGGTGAGCAGTTCTTC.

The V call is TRBV30, the J call TRBJ2-1; D gene unclear. This CDR3 has 14 amino acids. The V end lost 2 bases, the J end lost 6 bases, and 14 bases lay between the germline ends. Germline loops: CDR1 GTSNPN, CDR2 SVGIG (reference sequence). The CDR3 DNA sequence: TGTGCCTGGAGTCACCTCACAAGAACCAATGAGCAGTTCTTC. Translation gives CAWSHLTRTNEQFF.

The chain combines TRBV7-9 with TRBJ2-5; tentative D call: TRBD2 (6 bases). The CDR3 spans 17 residues. V lost 0 bases, J lost 5 bases, and 19 bases lay in between. Per the germline V gene, CDR1 is SEHNR and CDR2 is FQNEAQ (reference sequence). Here the CDR3 reads CASSLASRLEVPETQYF. CDR3 in DNA: TGTGCCAGCAGCTTAGCTTCGCGACTAGAAGTTCCCGAGACCCAGTACTTC.